This T cell receptor (beta chain) originates from a study of CD8 T cells in Susac syndrome. Germline V gene sequence: CDR1 MGHRA, CDR2 YSYEKL. This CDR3 spans 15 amino acids. Trimming at V came to 1 base and at J to 7 bases, leaving 3 bases not matched to a gene. RNA amounts of about 0.5 to 1 ug underwent reverse transcription with random hexamers. Using its own MiXCR run on the immunoSEQ multiplex PCR reads, TCRdb lists one record per CDR3 protein. The table has about 160,000 distinct CDR3 sequences, approximately 93% seen once. This TCR was sampled from a human donor with multiple sclerosis. This chain links TRBV4-1 with TRBJ1-5; 11 bases map to TRBD1. The sample taken for sequencing was CD4+ T cells from PBMCs. Written as DNA, the CDR3 is TGCGCCAGCAGCCAAGTGGGACAGGGGGTCCAGCCCCAGCATTTT. It is translated as CASSQVGQGVQPQHF.